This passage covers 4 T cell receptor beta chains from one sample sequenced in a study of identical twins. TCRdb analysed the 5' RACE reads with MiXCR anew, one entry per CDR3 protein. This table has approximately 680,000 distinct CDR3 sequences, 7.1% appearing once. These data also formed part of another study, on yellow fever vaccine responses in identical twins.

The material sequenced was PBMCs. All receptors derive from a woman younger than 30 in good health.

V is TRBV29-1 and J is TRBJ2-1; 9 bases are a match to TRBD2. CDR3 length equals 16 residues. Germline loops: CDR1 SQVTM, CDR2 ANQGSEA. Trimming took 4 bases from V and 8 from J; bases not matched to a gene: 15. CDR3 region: CSVVGGLAGYSYEQFF. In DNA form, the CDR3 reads TGCAGCGTTGTAGGTGGGCTAGCGGGATATAGCTATGAGCAGTTCTTC.

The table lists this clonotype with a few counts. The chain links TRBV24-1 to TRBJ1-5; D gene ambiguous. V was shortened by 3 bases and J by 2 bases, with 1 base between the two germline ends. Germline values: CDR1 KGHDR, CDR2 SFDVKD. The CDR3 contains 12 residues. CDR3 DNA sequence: TGTGCCACCAGTGATGGCAATCAGCCCCAGCATTTT. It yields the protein CATSDGNQPQHF.

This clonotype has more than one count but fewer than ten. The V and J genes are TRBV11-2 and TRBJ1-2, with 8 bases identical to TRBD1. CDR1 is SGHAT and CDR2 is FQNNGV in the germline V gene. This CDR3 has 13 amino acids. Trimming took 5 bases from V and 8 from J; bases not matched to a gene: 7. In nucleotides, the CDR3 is TGTGCCAGCAGCGAGGACAGGGCCCAGGGCTACACCTTC. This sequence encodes CASSEDRAQGYTF.

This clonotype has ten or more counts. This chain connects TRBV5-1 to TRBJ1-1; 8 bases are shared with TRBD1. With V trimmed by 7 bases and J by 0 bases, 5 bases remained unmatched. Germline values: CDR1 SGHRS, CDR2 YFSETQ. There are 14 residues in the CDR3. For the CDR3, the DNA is TGCGCCAGCGCCCGGACAGGGATGAACACTGAAGCTTTCTTT. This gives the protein CASARTGMNTEAFF.